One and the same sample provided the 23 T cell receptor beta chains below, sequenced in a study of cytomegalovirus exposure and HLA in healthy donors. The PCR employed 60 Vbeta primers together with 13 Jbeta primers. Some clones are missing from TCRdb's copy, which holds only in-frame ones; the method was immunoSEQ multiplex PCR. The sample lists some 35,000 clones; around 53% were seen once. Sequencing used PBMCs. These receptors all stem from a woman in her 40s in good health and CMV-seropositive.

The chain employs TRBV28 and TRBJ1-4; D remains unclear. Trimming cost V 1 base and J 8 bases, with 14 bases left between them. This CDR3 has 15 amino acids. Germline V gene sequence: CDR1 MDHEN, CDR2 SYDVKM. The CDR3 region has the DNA TGTGCCAGCAGTTTATATGAGAGGGCGGCCGAAAAACTGTTTTTT. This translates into CASSLYERAAEKLFF.

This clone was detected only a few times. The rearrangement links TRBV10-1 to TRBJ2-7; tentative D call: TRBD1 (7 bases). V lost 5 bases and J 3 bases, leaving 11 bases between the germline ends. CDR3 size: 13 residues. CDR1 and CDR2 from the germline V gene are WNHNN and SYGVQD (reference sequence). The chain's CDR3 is CASSRQGGYEQYF. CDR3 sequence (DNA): TGCGCCAGCAGTCGACAGGGAGGCTACGAGCAGTACTTC.

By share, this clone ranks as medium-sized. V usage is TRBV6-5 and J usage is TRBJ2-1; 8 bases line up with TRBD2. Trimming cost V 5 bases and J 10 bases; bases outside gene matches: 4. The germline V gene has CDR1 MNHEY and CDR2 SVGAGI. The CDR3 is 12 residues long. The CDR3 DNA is TGTGCCAGCAGTAGCGGGGGATGGGAGCAGTTCTTC. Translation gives CASSSGGWEQFF.

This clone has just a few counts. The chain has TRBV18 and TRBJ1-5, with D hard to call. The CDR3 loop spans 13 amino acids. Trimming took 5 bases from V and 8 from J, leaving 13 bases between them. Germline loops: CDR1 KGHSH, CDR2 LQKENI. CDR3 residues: CASSEALVEPQHF. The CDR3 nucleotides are TGTGCCAGCTCAGAGGCATTAGTGGAGCCCCAGCATTTT.

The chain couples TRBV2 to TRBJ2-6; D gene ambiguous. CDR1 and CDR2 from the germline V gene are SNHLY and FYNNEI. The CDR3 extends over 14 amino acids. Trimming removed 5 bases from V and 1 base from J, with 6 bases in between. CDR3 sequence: CASSYMSGANVLTF. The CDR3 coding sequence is TGTGCCAGCAGTTATATGTCTGGGGCCAACGTCCTGACTTTC.

CDR3 nucleotides: TGTGCCATCAGTCTGGGAGGGCAGGGAAGGATTAGTGGGGCTTTCTTT. This sequence encodes CAISLGGQGRISGAFF. The rearrangement joins TRBV10-3 to TRBJ1-1; a possible D gene is TRBD1 (5 bases). CDR3 length equals 16 residues. The V gene lost 5 bases and the J gene lost 11 bases, with 27 bases spanning the gap. Per the germline V gene, CDR1 is ENHRY and CDR2 is SYGVKD.

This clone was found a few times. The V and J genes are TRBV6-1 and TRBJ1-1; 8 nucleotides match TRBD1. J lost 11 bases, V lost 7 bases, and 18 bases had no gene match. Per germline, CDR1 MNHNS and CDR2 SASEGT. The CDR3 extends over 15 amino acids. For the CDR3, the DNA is TGTGCCAGCACCCCCCAAAGGGCGGCAGGGGGCGTTGCTTTCTTT. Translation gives CASTPQRAAGGVAFF.

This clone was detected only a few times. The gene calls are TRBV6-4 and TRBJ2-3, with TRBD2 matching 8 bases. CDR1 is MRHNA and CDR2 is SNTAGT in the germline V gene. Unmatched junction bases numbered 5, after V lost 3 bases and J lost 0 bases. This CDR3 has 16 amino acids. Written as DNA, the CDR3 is TGTGCCAGCAGTGATTCGACGGGGGGGAGCACAGATACGCAGTATTTT. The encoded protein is CASSDSTGGSTDTQYF.

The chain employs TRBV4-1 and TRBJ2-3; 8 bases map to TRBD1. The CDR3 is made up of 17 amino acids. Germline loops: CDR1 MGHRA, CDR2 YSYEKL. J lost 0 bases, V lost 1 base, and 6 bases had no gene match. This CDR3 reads CASSQGWGDRSTDTQYF. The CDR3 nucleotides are TGCGCCAGCAGCCAAGGATGGGGGGACAGGAGCACAGATACGCAGTATTTT.

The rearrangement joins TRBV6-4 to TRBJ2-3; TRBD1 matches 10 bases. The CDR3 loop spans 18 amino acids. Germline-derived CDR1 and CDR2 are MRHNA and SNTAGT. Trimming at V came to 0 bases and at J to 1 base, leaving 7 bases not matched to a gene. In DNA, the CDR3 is TGTGCCAGCAGTGACTCTCCCCCCGGGACAGGGGGCACAGATACGCAGTATTTT. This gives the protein CASSDSPPGTGGTDTQYF.

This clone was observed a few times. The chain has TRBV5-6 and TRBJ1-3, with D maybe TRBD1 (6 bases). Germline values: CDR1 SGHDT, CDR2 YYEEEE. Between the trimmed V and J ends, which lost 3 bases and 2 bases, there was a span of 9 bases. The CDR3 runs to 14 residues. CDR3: CASSSQGTGNTIYF. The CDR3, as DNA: TGTGCCAGCAGCTCGCAGGGGACTGGAAACACCATATATTTT.

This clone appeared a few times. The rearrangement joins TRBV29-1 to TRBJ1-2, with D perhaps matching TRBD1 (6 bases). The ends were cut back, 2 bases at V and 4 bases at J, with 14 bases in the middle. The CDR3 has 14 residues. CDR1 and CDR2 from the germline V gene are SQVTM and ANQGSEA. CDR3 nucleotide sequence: TGCAGCGTTGAACTGTCGGACAGCTCCTATGGCTACACCTTC. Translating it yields CSVELSDSSYGYTF.

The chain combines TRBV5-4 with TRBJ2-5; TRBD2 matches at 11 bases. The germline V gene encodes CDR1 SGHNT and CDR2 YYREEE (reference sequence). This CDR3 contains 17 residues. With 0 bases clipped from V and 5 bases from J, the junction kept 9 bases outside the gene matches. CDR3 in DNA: TGTGCCAGCAGCTTGGGTGGTAGCGGGGGGGCTTGGGAGACCCAGTACTTC. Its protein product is CASSLGGSGGAWETQYF.

CDR3 sequence (DNA): TGTGCCAGCAGCTCCAGGCTCCCGGACAGGCGGGGTAAGGAGCAGTACTTC. The encoded protein is CASSSRLPDRRGKEQYF. The chain uses TRBV7-9 and TRBJ2-7; D perhaps matches TRBD1 (7 bases). The CDR3 is 17 amino acids. In germline, CDR1 is SEHNR, CDR2 FQNEAQ (reference sequence). Trimming took off 4 bases at V and 7 bases at J, with 26 bases between the two ends.

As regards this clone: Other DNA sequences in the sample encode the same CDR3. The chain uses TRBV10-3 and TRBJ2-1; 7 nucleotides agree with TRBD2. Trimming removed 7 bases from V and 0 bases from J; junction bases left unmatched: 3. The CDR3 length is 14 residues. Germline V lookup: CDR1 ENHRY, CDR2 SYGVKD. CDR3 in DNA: TGTGCCATCATGGGGGGGAGCTCCTACAATGAGCAGTTCTTC. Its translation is CAIMGGSSYNEQFF.

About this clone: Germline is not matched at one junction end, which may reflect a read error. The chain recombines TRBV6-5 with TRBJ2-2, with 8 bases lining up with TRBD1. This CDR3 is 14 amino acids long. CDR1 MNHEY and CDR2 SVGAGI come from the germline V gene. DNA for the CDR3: TGTGCCACAAGGACAGGGTTGAACCCCGGGGAGCTGTTTTTT. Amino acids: CATRTGLNPGELFF.

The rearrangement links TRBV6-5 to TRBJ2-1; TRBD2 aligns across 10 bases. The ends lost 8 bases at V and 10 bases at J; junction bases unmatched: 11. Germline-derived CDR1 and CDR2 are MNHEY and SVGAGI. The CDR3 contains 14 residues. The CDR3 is CASATLAGGGEQFF. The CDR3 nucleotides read TGTGCCAGCGCAACATTAGCGGGGGGTGGGGAGCAGTTCTTC.

The CDR3 region is CASSQASGGASGANVLTF. The CDR3 DNA follows: TGTGCCAGCAGCCAAGCTAGCGGGGGGGCCTCTGGGGCCAACGTCCTGACTTTC. The chain uses TRBV4-2 and TRBJ2-6, with 12 bases lining up with TRBD2. The J segment lost 0 bases and the V segment lost 1 base, leaving 1 base of the junction unmatched. Germline V gene lookup returns CDR1 LGHNA and CDR2 YNFKEQ. The CDR3 sequence is 18 residues long.

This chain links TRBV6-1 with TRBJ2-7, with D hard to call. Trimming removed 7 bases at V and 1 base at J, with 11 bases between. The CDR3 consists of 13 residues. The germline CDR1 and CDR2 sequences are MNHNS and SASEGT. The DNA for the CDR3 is TGTGCCAGCACCTTAAGTCAGTCCTACGAGCAGTACTTC. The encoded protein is CASTLSQSYEQYF.

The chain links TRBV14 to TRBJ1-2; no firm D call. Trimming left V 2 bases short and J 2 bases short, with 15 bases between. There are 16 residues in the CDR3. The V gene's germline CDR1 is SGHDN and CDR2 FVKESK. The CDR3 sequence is CASSQIATPKNYGYTF. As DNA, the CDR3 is TGTGCCAGCAGCCAAATAGCGACACCTAAAAACTATGGCTACACCTTC. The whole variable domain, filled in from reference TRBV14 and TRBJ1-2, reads EAGVTQFPSHSVIEKGQTVTLRCDPISGHDNLYWYRRVMGKEIKFLLHFVKESKQDESGMPNNRFLAERTGGTYSTLKVQPAELEDSGVYFCASSQIATPKNYGYTFGSGTRLTVV.

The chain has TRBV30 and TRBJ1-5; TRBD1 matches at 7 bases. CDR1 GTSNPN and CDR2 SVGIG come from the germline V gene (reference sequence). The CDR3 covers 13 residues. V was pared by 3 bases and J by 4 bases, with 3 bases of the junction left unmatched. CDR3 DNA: TGTGCCTGGAGCGAACAGGGGAATCAGCCCCAGCATTTT. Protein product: CAWSEQGNQPQHF.

CDR3 nucleotide sequence: TGTGCCGGCCGCAGGCTAGCCACAGATACGCAGTATTTT. Translating it yields CAGRRLATDTQYF. The chain employs TRBV28 and TRBJ2-3; a possible D gene is TRBD2 (5 bases). CDR3 length: 13 residues. The V gene's germline CDR1 is MDHEN and CDR2 SYDVKM. With 11 bases removed from V and 2 bases from J, the gap between germline ends came to 14 bases.

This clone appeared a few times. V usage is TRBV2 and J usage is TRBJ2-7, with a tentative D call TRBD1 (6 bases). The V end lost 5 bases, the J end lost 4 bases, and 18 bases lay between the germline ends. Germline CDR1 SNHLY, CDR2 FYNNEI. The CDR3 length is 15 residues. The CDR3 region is CASSTGTPQLYEQYF. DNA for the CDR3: TGTGCCAGCAGTACCGGGACACCTCAATTATACGAGCAGTACTTC.